This T cell receptor (beta chain) emerged from a study of glioma-infiltrating T cells. Germline values: CDR1 LNHNV, CDR2 YYDKDF (reference sequence). The V end was cut by 2 bases, the J end by 2 bases, with 9 bases between. The CDR3 spans 14 residues. TCR alpha and beta CDR3 regions were amplified from RNA using iRepertoire nested multiplex PCR. For one-step reverse transcription and amplification, about 85-400 ng of tissue mRNA or PBMC total RNA was used. TCRdb independently ran MiXCR on the multiplex PCR reads; one entry per CDR3 protein. The table shows about 130,000 distinct CDR3 sequences, with about 22% occurring only once. Ten or more counts support this clonotype. Antigen: not known. Broader study findings: Only very few CDR3 sequences appeared in both tissue and blood. Above-expected tissue-blood divergence occurred in all gliomas, most in low-grade ones.

This TCR came from a human donor with low-grade glioma or glioblastoma, undergoing nonglioma brain surgery, or in good health (not recorded which). Material for sequencing was glioma tissue, nonneoplastic brain tissue, or PBMCs (not recorded which). V gene TRBV15 combines with J gene TRBJ1-2, with D unclear. The CDR3 sequence is CATSRQDGNYGYTF. In DNA form, the CDR3 reads TGTGCCACCAGCAGACAGGACGGAAACTATGGCTACACCTTC.